The present TCR beta chain was sequenced within a study of cytomegalovirus exposure and HLA in healthy donors. PCR employed 60 Vbeta and 13 Jbeta primers. This table comes from immunoSEQ multiplex PCR, and its TCRdb copy is limited to in-frame clones, with some not included. This table has roughly 180,000 clones, 77% appearing once. This clone was found a few times. Its antigen is currently unknown. An end of the junction differs from the germline gene, which may be a read error. Broader study findings: Despite most TCR sequences being rare, some public TCRs occurred in many donors.

Per germline, CDR1 MNHNS and CDR2 SASEGT. The CDR3 length is 13 residues. The chain employs TRBV6-1 and TRBJ1-1, with D perhaps matching TRBD1 (5 bases). This clonotype originated in a woman in her 30s in good health and CMV-seropositive. Sequences were obtained from PBMCs. Here the CDR3 reads CASSEAPGGGPSF. The CDR3 nucleotides are TGTGCCAGCAGTGAAGCGCCGGGGGGTGGACCCTCCTTT.